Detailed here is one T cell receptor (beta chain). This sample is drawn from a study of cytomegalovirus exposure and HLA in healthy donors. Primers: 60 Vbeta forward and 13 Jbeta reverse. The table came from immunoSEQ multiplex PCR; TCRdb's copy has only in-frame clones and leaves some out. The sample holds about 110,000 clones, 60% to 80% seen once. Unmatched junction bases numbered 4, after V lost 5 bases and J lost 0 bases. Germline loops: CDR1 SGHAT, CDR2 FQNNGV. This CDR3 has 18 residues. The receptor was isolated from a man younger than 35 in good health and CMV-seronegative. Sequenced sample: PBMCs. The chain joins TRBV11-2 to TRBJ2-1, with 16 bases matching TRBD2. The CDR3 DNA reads TGTGCCAGCAGCCTGGGACTAGCGGGGGGGAGCTCCTACAATGAGCAGTTCTTC. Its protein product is CASSLGLAGGSSYNEQFF. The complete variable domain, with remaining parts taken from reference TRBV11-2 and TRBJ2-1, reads EAGVAQSPRYKIIEKRQSVAFWCNPISGHATLYWYQQILGQGPKLLIQFQNNGVVDDSQLPKDRFSAERLKGVDSTLKIQPAKLEDSAVYLCASSLGLAGGSSYNEQFFGPGTRLTVL.